The rows below give T cell receptor beta chains drawn from one sample of a study of chemoradiotherapy in HPV16-positive cancers. Some clones are missing from TCRdb's copy, which holds only in-frame ones; the method was immunoSEQ multiplex PCR. Here the sample spans 2,000 to 2,500 clones, about two thirds being singletons. The material sequenced was tumor tissue, taken from a patient who underwent chemoradiotherapy. The receptors were gathered from a human donor with HPV-associated anogenital cancer. CDR3s include the opening cysteine and the closing phenylalanine or tryptophan. D genes are given only for firm matches. Only some rows state a clone size, as once, few, many or a class for expanded clones.

- TRBJ2-5 - TRBV7-9 CASSTLVEETQYF TGTGCCAGCAGCACACTGGTGGAAGAGACCCAGTACTTC
- TRBJ2-1 - TRBV11-1 CASSLTEMTYNEQFF TGTGCCAGCAGCTTAACGGAGATGACCTACAATGAGCAGTTCTTC
- TRBJ1-4 - TRBV4-3 CASSQHLTNEKLFF TGCGCCAGCAGCCAACATCTAACTAATGAAAAACTGTTTTTT
- TRBJ1-1 TRBD1 TRBV18 CASSPDRGLTEAFF TGTGCCAGCTCACCAGACAGGGGGCTCACTGAGGCTTTCTTT
- TRBJ1-1 - TRBV6-6 CASSYSKGNTEAFF TGTGCCAGCAGTTACTCGAAAGGAAACACTGAAGCTTTCTTT
- TRBJ2-3 TRBD1 TRBV6-1 CASRRGQADADTQYF TGTGCCAGCAGAAGGGGACAGGCTGACGCAGATACGCAGTATTTT
few TRBJ2-7 - TRBV5-5 CASSYTGLEQYF TGTGCCAGCAGCTATACAGGGTTAGAACAGTACTTC
hyperexpanded TRBJ2-6 - TRBV21-1 CASSKDQSGGAGANVLTF TGTGCCAGCAGCAAAGATCAGTCGGGGGGAGCTGGGGCCAACGTCCTGACTTTC
- TRBJ2-4 - TRBV27 CASSSIAKNIQYF TGTGCCAGCAGTTCCATAGCCAAAAACATTCAGTACTTC
- TRBJ2-7 TRBD1 TRBV5-1 CASSLAGQGRNEQYF TGTGCCAGCAGCTTAGCCGGACAGGGGCGTAACGAGCAGTACTTC
- TRBJ2-5 - TRBV18 CASSLRTGETQYF TGTGCCAGCTCACTCCGGACGGGAGAGACCCAGTACTTC
- TRBJ1-1 - TRBV28 CASSLRQLTEAFF TGTGCCAGCAGTTTAAGACAGCTCACTGAAGCTTTCTTT
- TRBJ1-4 - TRBV5-6 CASRSTVATNEKLFF TGTGCCAGCAGATCGACAGTTGCAACTAATGAAAAACTGTTTTTT
once TRBJ2-1 - TRBV9 CASSWRGNEQFF TGTGCCAGCAGCTGGAGGGGCAATGAGCAGTTCTTC
- TRBJ2-1 - TRBV7-3 CASSVHGDEQFF TGTGCCAGCAGCGTCCATGGGGATGAGCAGTTCTTC
- TRBJ2-3 - TRBV7-6 CASSPFYSTDTQYF TGTGCCAGCAGCCCTTTCTACAGCACAGATACGCAGTATTTT
- TRBJ1-6 TRBD1 TRBV9 CASSVADREGSPLHF TGTGCCAGCAGCGTAGCGGACAGGGAGGGTTCACCCCTCCACTTT
- TRBJ1-1 - TRBV19 CASSIDAANTEAFF TGTGCCAGTAGTATAGACGCTGCGAACACTGAAGCTTTCTTT
few TRBJ1-5 - TRBV28 CASSPPPGGSNQPQHF TGTGCCAGCAGTCCCCCCCCGGGGGGTAGCAATCAGCCCCAGCATTTT
- TRBJ2-1 TRBD2 TRBV7-2 CASSLAASGRINEQFF TGTGCCAGCAGCTTAGCGGCTAGCGGGAGGATAAATGAGCAGTTCTTC
- TRBJ2-2 - TRBV10-1 CASSVGGELFF TGCGCCAGCAGTGTCGGCGGGGAGCTGTTTTTT
- TRBJ1-5 TRBD1 TRBV7-2 CASSLVATGGVGNQPQHF TGTGCCAGCAGCTTAGTGGCGACAGGGGGCGTAGGGAATCAGCCCCAGCATTTT
- TRBJ2-3 - TRBV7-7 CASSFGASGTDTQYF TGTGCCAGCAGCTTTGGGGCTAGCGGCACAGATACGCAGTATTTT
- TRBJ1-1 TRBD1 TRBV7-9 CASSSPTGGTYTEAFF TGTGCCAGCAGCTCCCCGACAGGGGGCACTTACACTGAAGCTTTCTTT
- TRBJ1-4 - TRBV7-9 CASSGGPNEKLFF TGTGCCAGCAGTGGGGGGCCTAATGAAAAACTGTTTTTT
- TRBJ1-6 - TRBV2 CASSGGRLSDNSPLHF TGTGCCAGCAGTGGGGGACGCCTCTCCGATAATTCACCCCTCCACTTT
- TRBJ1-2 - TRBV20-1 CSARDLGYTF TGCAGTGCTAGAGATTTGGGCTACACCTTC